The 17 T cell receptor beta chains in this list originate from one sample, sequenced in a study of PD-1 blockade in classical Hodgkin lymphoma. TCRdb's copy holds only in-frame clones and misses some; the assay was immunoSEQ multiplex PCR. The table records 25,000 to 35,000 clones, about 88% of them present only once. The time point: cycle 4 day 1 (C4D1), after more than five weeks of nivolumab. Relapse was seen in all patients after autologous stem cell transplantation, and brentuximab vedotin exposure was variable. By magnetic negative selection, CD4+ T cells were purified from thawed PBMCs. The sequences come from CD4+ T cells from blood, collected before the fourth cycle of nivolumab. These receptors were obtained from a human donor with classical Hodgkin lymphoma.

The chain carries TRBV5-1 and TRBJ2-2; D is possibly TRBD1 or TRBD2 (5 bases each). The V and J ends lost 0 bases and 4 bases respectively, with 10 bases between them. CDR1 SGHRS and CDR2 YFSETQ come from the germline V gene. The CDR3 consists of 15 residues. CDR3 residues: CASSLDGAPTGELFF. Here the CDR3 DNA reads TGCGCCAGCAGCTTGGACGGGGCGCCCACCGGGGAGCTGTTTTTT.

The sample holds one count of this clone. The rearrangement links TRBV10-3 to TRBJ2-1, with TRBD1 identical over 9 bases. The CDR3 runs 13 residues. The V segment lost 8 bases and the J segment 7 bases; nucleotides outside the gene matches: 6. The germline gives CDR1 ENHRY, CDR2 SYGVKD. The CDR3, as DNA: TGTGCCATCCCGGGACAGGGAAGAAATGAGCAGTTCTTC. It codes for CAIPGQGRNEQFF.

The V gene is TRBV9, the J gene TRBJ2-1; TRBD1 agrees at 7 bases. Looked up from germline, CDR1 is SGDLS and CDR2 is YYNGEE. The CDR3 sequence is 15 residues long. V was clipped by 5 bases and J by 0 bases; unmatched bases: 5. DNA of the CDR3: TGTGCCAGCAGTGTGGACAGGAGCTCCTACAATGAGCAGTTCTTC. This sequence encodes CASSVDRSSYNEQFF.

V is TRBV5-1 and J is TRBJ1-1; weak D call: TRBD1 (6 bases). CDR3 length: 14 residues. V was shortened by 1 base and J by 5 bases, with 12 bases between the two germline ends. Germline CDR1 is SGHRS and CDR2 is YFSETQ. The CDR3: CASSLSGGRTEAFF. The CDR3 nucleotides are TGCGCCAGCAGCTTGTCGGGGGGCAGGACTGAAGCTTTCTTT.

Here the CDR3 reads CASSWGTGSTGELFF. For the CDR3, the DNA is TGCGCCAGCAGCTGGGGGACAGGGAGCACCGGGGAGCTGTTTTTT. The chain has TRBV5-1 and TRBJ2-2, with 9 bases that match TRBD1. The CDR3 sequence is 15 residues long. CDR1 SGHRS and CDR2 YFSETQ come from the germline V gene. V gave up 3 bases and J gave up 4 bases; unmatched junction bases: 4.

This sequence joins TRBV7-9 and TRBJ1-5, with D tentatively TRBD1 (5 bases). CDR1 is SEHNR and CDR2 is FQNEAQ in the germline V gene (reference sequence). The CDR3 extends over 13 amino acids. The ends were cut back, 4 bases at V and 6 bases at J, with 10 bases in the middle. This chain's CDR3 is CASSSSGIQPQHF. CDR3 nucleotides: TGTGCCAGCAGCTCATCAGGGATTCAGCCCCAGCATTTT.

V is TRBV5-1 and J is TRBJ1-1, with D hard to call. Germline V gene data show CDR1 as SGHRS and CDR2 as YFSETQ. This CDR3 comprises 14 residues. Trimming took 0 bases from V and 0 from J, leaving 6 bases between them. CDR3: CASSLGGLNTEAFF. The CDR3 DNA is TGCGCCAGCAGCTTGGGAGGGCTGAACACTGAAGCTTTCTTT.

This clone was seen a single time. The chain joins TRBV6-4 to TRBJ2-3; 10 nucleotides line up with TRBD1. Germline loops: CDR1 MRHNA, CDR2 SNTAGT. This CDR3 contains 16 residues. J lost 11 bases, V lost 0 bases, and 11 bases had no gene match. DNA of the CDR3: TGTGCCAGCAGTGACTCCGGGACAGGGGTCCCGAGGGAGCAGTATTTT. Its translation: CASSDSGTGVPREQYF.

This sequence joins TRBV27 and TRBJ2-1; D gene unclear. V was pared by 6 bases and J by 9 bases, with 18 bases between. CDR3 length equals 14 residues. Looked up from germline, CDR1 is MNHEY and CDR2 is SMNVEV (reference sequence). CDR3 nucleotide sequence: TGTGCCAGCAGACCCGGTAGCCCCCTTGGTGAGCAGTTCTTC. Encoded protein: CASRPGSPLGEQFF.

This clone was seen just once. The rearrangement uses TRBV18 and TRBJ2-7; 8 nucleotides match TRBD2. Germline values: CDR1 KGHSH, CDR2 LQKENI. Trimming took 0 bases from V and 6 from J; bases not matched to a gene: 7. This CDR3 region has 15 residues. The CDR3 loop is CASSPPGLVKGEQYF. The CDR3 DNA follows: TGTGCCAGCTCACCACCGGGACTAGTGAAGGGCGAGCAGTACTTC.

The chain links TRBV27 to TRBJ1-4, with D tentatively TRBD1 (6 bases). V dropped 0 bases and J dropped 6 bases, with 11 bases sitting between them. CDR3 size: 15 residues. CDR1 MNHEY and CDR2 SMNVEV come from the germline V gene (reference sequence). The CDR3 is CASSLSGRGHEKLFF. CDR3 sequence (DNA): TGTGCCAGCAGTTTATCGGGCAGGGGCCATGAAAAACTGTTTTTT.

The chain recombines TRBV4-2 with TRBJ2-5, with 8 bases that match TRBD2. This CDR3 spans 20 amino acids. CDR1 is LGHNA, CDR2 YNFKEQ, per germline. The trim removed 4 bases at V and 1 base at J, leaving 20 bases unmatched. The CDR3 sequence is CASSPSAGGASGSLQETQYF. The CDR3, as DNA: TGTGCCAGCAGCCCCTCTGCCGGGGGGGCCTCGGGCTCCCTCCAAGAGACCCAGTACTTC.

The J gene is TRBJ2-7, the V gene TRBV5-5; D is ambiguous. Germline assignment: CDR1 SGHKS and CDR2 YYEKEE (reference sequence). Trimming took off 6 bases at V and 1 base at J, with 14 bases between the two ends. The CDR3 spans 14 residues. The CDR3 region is CASTRKAGSYEQYF. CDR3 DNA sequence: TGTGCCAGCACTCGTAAGGCTGGGTCCTACGAGCAGTACTTC.

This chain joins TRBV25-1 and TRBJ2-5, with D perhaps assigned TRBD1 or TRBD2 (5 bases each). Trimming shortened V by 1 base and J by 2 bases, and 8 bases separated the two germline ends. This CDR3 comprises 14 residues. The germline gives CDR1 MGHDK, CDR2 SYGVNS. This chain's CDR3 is CASSEWDGQETQYF. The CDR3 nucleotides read TGTGCCAGCAGTGAATGGGACGGGCAAGAGACCCAGTACTTC.

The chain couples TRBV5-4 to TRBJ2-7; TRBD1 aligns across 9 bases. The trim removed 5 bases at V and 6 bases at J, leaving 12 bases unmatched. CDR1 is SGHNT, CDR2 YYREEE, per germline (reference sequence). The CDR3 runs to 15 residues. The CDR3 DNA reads TGTGCCAGCAGTTCACCGGGACAGGGTGTCTTCGAGCAGTACTTC. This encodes CASSSPGQGVFEQYF.

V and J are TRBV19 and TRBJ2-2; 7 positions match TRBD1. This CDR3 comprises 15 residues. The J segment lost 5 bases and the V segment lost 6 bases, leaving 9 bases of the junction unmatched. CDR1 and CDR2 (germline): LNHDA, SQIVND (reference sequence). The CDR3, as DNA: TGTGCCAGTAGCCACGGACAGGTGGGGACCGGGGAGCTGTTTTTT. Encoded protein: CASSHGQVGTGELFF.

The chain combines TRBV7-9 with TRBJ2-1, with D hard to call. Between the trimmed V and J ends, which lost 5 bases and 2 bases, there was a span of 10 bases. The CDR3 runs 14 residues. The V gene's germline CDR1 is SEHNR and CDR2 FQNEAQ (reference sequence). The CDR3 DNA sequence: TGTGCCAGCAGCCCATTCGGGCCCTACAATGAGCAGTTCTTC. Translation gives CASSPFGPYNEQFF.